These 3 T cell receptor beta chains were sequenced from one sample in a study of shared clonotypes between healthy human individuals. Sequenced by immunoSEQ multiplex PCR; TCRdb stores in-frame clones only, minus some. The repertoire consists of fewer than 700,000 clones, with roughly 79% occurring once and the leading ten covering around 12%. Material: PBMCs. The receptors were sampled from a woman aged 40-49 years in good health. Some clones in this sample may be carry-over from other donors' samples.

This clone appeared a few times. This rearrangement joins TRBV15 to TRBJ2-2, with 11 bases aligning to TRBD2. CDR3 size: 16 residues. The V gene's germline CDR1 is LNHNV and CDR2 YYDKDF (reference sequence). With V trimmed by 4 bases and J by 4 bases, 5 bases remained unmatched. CDR3 DNA sequence: TGTGCCACCAGCACCCCGACTAGCGGGGTCACCGGGGAGCTGTTTTTT. The encoded protein is CATSTPTSGVTGELFF.

The chain combines TRBV14 with TRBJ2-7; 10 positions match TRBD1. This CDR3 contains 15 residues. The V gene's germline CDR1 is SGHDN and CDR2 FVKESK. The V and J ends lost 0 bases and 5 bases, in that order; junction bases with no gene match: 4. The chain's CDR3 is CASSQETGGWDEQYF. In nucleotides, the CDR3 is TGTGCCAGCAGCCAAGAGACAGGGGGCTGGGACGAGCAGTACTTC.

The chain joins TRBV29-1 to TRBJ2-5; the match to TRBD2 covers 7 bases. V gave up 7 bases and J gave up 8 bases; unmatched junction bases: 7. Germline V gives CDR1 SQVTM, CDR2 ANQGSEA. The CDR3 sequence is 11 residues long. CDR3 bases: TGCAGCGGACGACTAGCCCGAACCCAGTACTTC. Amino acid sequence: CSGRLARTQYF.